This T cell receptor beta chain was identified during a study of CXCR3-negative and CXCR3-positive naive CD8 T cells (dated by TCRdb to between 2018 and 2020). At the level of the whole study: In total, some 130 million TRB reads were obtained, corresponding to roughly 1.5 +/- 0.3 million reads per library. Diversity and physicochemical repertoire analyses were performed on around 10 donors pooled from two independent experiments. The TRBV-TRBJ cluster analysis covered naive subsets from roughly five donors and memory cells from 3 donors.

For every CD8+ T cell subset, over 250,000 cells were flow-sorted straight into RLT lysis buffer, and each subset was sorted in triplicate. To keep memory contaminants out, a stringent definition of naive CD8+ T cells was applied: CD45RO-CCR7+CD27+CD95-. Peripheral blood mononuclear cells were isolated from buffy coats using standard density gradient centrifugation. A FACSAria III was used to flow-sort naive CD8+ T cells into CXCR3-negative and CXCR3-positive populations. Total RNA was extracted from sorted cells with an RNeasy Mini Kit. About this clonotype: Its antigen is not yet known.

Results and caveats for the whole study, not just this receptor: TRB CDR3s from CXCR3-positive naive cells showed higher hydrophobicity (lower Kidera factor 4), lower energy, and higher strength and volume indices than CXCR3-negative naive cells. Because surface CD5, which is linked to self-reactivity in mice, was comparable between the naive subsets, TCR interaction strength was also inferred from TRB CDR3 physicochemical properties. Naive CXCR3-negative and CXCR3-positive cells from the same donor showed similar TRBV-TRBJ usage, whereas memory cells showed distinct patterns. Because CXCR3 expression was partially decreased after cryopreservation, freshly isolated PBMCs were used for most assays. Repertoire diversity was comparably high in both naive subsets but much lower in memory CD8+ T cells.

The run used a NextSeq 550. The Human TCR Profiling Kit (MiLaboratory) was used to prepare UMI-labeled 5' RACE TRB cDNA libraries. The full amount of extracted RNA was used for cDNA synthesis, and the full amount of resulting cDNA was used for PCR amplification. Libraries were prepared in parallel with an identical number of PCR cycles. As for how the authors treated the data: With a requirement of at least two reads per UMI, MIGEC and MiXCR extracted about 50,000 +/- 10,000 unique UMI-labeled TRB cDNA molecules per library. An average of roughly 40,000 +/- 10,000 functional in-frame TRB CDR3 nucleotide clonotypes without stop codons was found per library. Diversity metrics, including normalized Shannon-Wiener and Chao1, were computed in VDJtools after downsampling to 5000 UMI-labeled TRB molecules per sample. VDJtools was used to calculate clonotype-size-weighted physicochemical properties of the central five CDR3 residues, namely interaction energy, strength, volume and Kidera factor 4. Reads reprocessed by TCRdb are summarized as one entry per CDR3 protein sequence, and DNA is absent. The authors' filters were not applied to this entry. This sample's records show about 6,700 distinct CDR3 sequences. Of the sample, under 1.2% falls within the top ten clones.

CDR3 length: 12 amino acids, cysteine to phenylalanine. The nucleotide record is missing. Taken from the germline V gene, the CDR1 and CDR2 loops are MGHDK and SYGVNS. The chain was built from TRBV25-1 and TRBJ1-1. The sequence was collected from a human donor in good health. Some clones in this sample may be carry-over from other donors' samples. Input material: naive CXCR3- CD8+ T cells from blood. The cell subset or site label, as the study defines it: CD45RO-CCR7+CD27+CD95- naive CD8+ T cells lacking CXCR3 (TNR3-). This receptor carries the CDR3 CASSLTEREAFF.